This T cell receptor beta chain was obtained from a study of identifying expanded T cells in peripheral blood. Whole-study results and caveats: Variance in clone template counts between approximately 2-week samples significantly increased with total template count across all healthy donors. Over about two and four weeks, about 17 and 20 clones changed, versus 1.2 between replicates.

As regards this clone: Its antigen is not identified.

Libraries were prepared by immunoSEQ multiplex PCR; TCRdb keeps only in-frame clonotypes and omits some of them. This sample has 95,000 to 100,000 clones, with around 88% found just once. This TCR derives from a person aged 18 to 75 in good health. The source material was blood.

CDR3 bases: TGTGCCAGTAGTCCACGGACAGGGGGGATTCCGTTGGGTGAAAAACTGTTTTTT. This gives the protein CASSPRTGGIPLGEKLFF. This chain joins TRBV19 and TRBJ1-4; TRBD1 agrees at 10 bases. Trimming at V came to 5 bases and at J to 7 bases, leaving 16 bases not matched to a gene. The CDR3 consists of 18 residues. The V gene's germline CDR1 is LNHDA and CDR2 SQIVND (reference sequence).